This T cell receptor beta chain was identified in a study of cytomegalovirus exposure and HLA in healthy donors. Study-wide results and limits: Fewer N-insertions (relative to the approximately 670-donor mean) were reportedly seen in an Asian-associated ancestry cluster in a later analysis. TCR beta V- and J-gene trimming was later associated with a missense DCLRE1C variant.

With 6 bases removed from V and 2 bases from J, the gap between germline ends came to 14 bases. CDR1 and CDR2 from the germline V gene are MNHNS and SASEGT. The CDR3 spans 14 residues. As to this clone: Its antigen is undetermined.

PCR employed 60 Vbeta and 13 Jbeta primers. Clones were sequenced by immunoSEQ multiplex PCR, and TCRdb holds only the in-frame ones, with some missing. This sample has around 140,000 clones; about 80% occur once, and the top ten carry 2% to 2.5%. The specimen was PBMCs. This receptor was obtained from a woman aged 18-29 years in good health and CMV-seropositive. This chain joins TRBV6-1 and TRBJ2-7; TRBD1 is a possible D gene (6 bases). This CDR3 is CASSKDSPPYEQYF. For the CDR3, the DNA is TGTGCCAGCAGCAAGGACAGTCCTCCCTACGAGCAGTACTTC.